This entry lists 24 T cell receptor beta chains sequenced from one sample in a study of Ad26.COV2.S vaccination and SARS-CoV-2 variants. Noted treatment: about 20 received Ad26.COV2.S at low or high dose, single or two shots; 5 received placebo; per-sample allocation not given. Samples were taken on day 63 after the first vaccine or placebo injection. The protocol was immunoSEQ multiplex PCR, while the TCRdb copy is restricted to in-frame clones and leaves out a portion. Counted here are more than 400,000 clones, about 92% occurring once; the ten biggest clones make up under 4.5%. This material consisted of peripheral blood, taken in a trial of Ad26.COV2.S vaccine versus placebo. Receptors originate from a person between 18 and 65 years old who received the Ad26.COV2.S COVID-19 vaccine or a placebo.

The chain combines TRBV9 with TRBJ2-2, with TRBD1 matching 9 bases. V gave up 3 bases and J gave up 0 bases; unmatched junction bases: 3. This CDR3 has 16 amino acids. Germline loops: CDR1 SGDLS, CDR2 YYNGEE. DNA for the CDR3: TGTGCCAGCAGCGCGGGGACAGGGACGAACACCGGGGAGCTGTTTTTT. This encodes CASSAGTGTNTGELFF.

This chain uses TRBV14 with TRBJ2-1; TRBD2 matches at 10 bases. The CDR3 is 17 amino acids. V lost 0 bases, J lost 4 bases, and 6 bases stayed unmatched. CDR1 is SGHDN, CDR2 FVKESK, per germline. CDR3 residues: CASSQDRASGSYNEQFF. The CDR3 bases are TGTGCCAGCAGCCAAGATAGGGCTAGCGGGAGTTACAATGAGCAGTTCTTC.

The chain recombines TRBV29-1 with TRBJ2-7, with D perhaps matching TRBD2 (5 bases). The CDR3 has 15 amino acids. Germline V gene sequence: CDR1 SQVTM, CDR2 ANQGSEA. Trimming left V 0 bases short and J 5 bases short, with 17 bases between. CDR3 sequence: CSVEDPREQGDEQYF. CDR3 nucleotides: TGCAGCGTTGAAGATCCGAGGGAACAAGGCGACGAGCAGTACTTC.

The chain carries TRBV14 and TRBJ2-1; D may be TRBD1 or TRBD2 (5 bases each). Looked up from germline, CDR1 is SGHDN and CDR2 is FVKESK. V was pared by 1 base and J by 10 bases, with 17 bases between. The CDR3 sequence is 15 residues long. CDR3 loop: CASSQVGLRGREQFF. CDR3 in DNA: TGTGCCAGCAGCCAAGTTGGGTTACGGGGCCGGGAGCAGTTCTTC.

The chain is built from TRBV7-6 and TRBJ2-7; TRBD1 matches 7 bases. Germline V lookup: CDR1 SGHVS, CDR2 FNYEAQ. This CDR3 has 15 amino acids. V gave up 4 bases and J gave up 3 bases; unmatched junction bases: 9. Here the CDR3 reads CASSSRQGPYYEQYF. The CDR3 DNA reads as TGTGCCAGCAGCTCCAGACAGGGTCCCTACTACGAGCAGTACTTC.

V gene TRBV7-9 combines with J gene TRBJ2-5; D gene ambiguous. Germline CDR1 is SEHNR and CDR2 is FQNEAQ (reference sequence). Trimming removed 2 bases at V and 6 bases at J, with 13 bases between. This CDR3 comprises 14 residues. This chain's CDR3 is CASSLKSVSKTQYF. The CDR3 DNA reads as TGTGCCAGCAGCTTAAAGAGTGTTAGCAAGACCCAGTACTTC.

The rearrangement joins TRBV9 to TRBJ2-1; D is possibly TRBD2 (6 bases). Germline loops: CDR1 SGDLS, CDR2 YYNGEE. CDR3 size: 16 residues. V was shortened by 3 bases and J by 0 bases, with 13 bases between the two germline ends. The CDR3 region has the DNA TGTGCCAGCAGCGGGGACTTCTCGAGCTCCTACAATGAGCAGTTCTTC. The encoded protein is CASSGDFSSSYNEQFF.

The chain couples TRBV2 to TRBJ1-4; D is unclear. The CDR3 runs to 12 residues. Germline V gene sequence: CDR1 SNHLY, CDR2 FYNNEI. V lost 2 bases, J lost 7 bases, and 5 bases lay in between. CDR3 protein: CASSESFEKLFF. The CDR3 bases are TGTGCCAGCAGTGAAAGTTTTGAAAAACTGTTTTTT.

The chain employs TRBV3-1 (or the pseudogene TRBV3-2) and TRBJ2-1; D not certain. Germline V gene sequence: CDR1 LGHDT, CDR2 YNNKEL (reference sequence). The length of the CDR3 is 14 residues. V shed 1 base and J shed 9 bases, with 13 bases lying between them. CDR3 residues: CASSQGPAEVEQFF. The CDR3 bases are TGTGCCAGCAGCCAAGGACCAGCTGAGGTTGAGCAGTTCTTC.

The chain carries TRBV7-9 and TRBJ2-5; a weak D match, TRBD2 (8 bases). V lost 5 bases to trimming and J lost 0 bases, with 16 bases between them. The length of the CDR3 is 16 residues. CDR1 is SEHNR, CDR2 FQNEAQ, per germline (reference sequence). CDR3 in amino acids: CASSPRGGQYQETQYF. The CDR3 DNA reads as TGTGCCAGCAGCCCCCGGGGGGGACAGTACCAAGAGACCCAGTACTTC.

The chain links TRBV10-3 to TRBJ2-5; tentatively, D is TRBD2 (5 bases). Trimming took 4 bases from V and 9 from J, leaving 15 bases between them. CDR1 and CDR2 from the germline V gene are ENHRY and SYGVKD. This CDR3 spans 13 amino acids. The CDR3 DNA is TGTGCCATCAGTGGACGGGAAAGGGTGGCCCAGTACTTC. Translation gives CAISGRERVAQYF.

This clone has a single count. This rearrangement joins TRBV3-1 (or the pseudogene TRBV3-2) to TRBJ1-6; D remains unclear. The CDR3 is 14 residues long. Trimming cost V 0 bases and J 9 bases, with 9 bases left between them. In germline, CDR1 is LGHDT, CDR2 YNNKEL (reference sequence). CDR3 amino acids: CASSQDPGGSPLHF. CDR3 in DNA: TGTGCCAGCAGCCAAGATCCCGGTGGTTCACCCCTCCACTTT.

The chain is built from TRBV28 and TRBJ2-2, with TRBD1 identical over 10 bases. The CDR3 is 17 amino acids. The germline CDR1 and CDR2 sequences are MDHEN and SYDVKM. V lost 1 base to trimming and J lost 7 bases; unmatched junction nucleotides: 9. The CDR3 loop reads CASSLYLDRGLHGELFF. In nucleotides, the CDR3 is TGTGCCAGCAGTTTATATCTCGACAGGGGGCTACACGGGGAGCTGTTTTTT.

The genes are TRBV3-1 (or the pseudogene TRBV3-2) and TRBJ2-5; either TRBD1 or TRBD2 may fit D (5 bases each). The germline gives CDR1 LGHDT, CDR2 YNNKEL (reference sequence). This CDR3 has 17 amino acids. Trimming stripped 2 bases from V and 2 bases from J, with 18 bases between. Written as DNA, the CDR3 is TGTGCCAGCAGCCAAATTGCCCCCGAGGGGCTTCAAGAGACCCAGTACTTC. It yields the protein CASSQIAPEGLQETQYF.

The V gene is TRBV28, the J gene TRBJ2-1, with D tentatively TRBD2 (5 bases). Germline CDR1 reads MDHEN; CDR2 reads SYDVKM. V lost 8 bases and J lost 8, with 19 bases in between. This CDR3 has 14 residues. The CDR3 sequence is CASGPPGFNDEQFF. CDR3 nucleotide sequence: TGTGCCAGCGGGCCCCCGGGGTTCAACGATGAGCAGTTCTTC.

The chain has TRBV6-5 and TRBJ2-7; 10 bases fit TRBD2. Germline V gene data show CDR1 as MNHEY and CDR2 as SVGAGI. The CDR3 is 16 amino acids. J gave up 2 bases and V 1 base, and 5 bases lay outside the gene matches. CDR3 DNA sequence: TGTGCCAGCAGTTACTTCAGCGGGAGGGTCCCCTACGAGCAGTACTTC. Encoded protein: CASSYFSGRVPYEQYF.

There are a few counts of this clone. This chain connects TRBV19 to TRBJ2-3; D possibly corresponds to TRBD1 (6 bases). The germline V gene encodes CDR1 LNHDA and CDR2 SQIVND (reference sequence). The CDR3 is 18 amino acids. Trimming removed 6 bases from V and 4 bases from J, with 26 bases in between. This CDR3 reads CASSSPFNRALRADTQYF. The CDR3 nucleotides read TGTGCCAGTAGCTCCCCCTTCAACAGGGCCCTAAGGGCAGATACGCAGTATTTT.

V is TRBV18 and J is TRBJ2-5; D gene uncertain. With 3 bases removed from V and 2 bases from J, the gap between germline ends came to 7 bases. The CDR3 spans 13 residues. The germline V gene encodes CDR1 KGHSH and CDR2 LQKENI. Here the CDR3 DNA reads TGTGCCAGCTCACCTATCAAACAAGAGACCCAGTACTTC. It specifies CASSPIKQETQYF.

This clone qualifies as medium-sized. This sequence joins TRBV6-4 and TRBJ2-3; D might be TRBD1 or TRBD2, each matching 5 bases. Trimming pared 3 bases from V and 0 bases from J, leaving 13 bases between. Germline CDR1 is MRHNA and CDR2 is SNTAGT. CDR3 length equals 16 residues. CDR3: CASSDSRDPSTDTQYF. The CDR3 region has the DNA TGTGCCAGCAGTGATTCCCGGGACCCCAGCACAGATACGCAGTATTTT.

The CDR3 spells CASSDQGSTGNTIYF. The DNA of the CDR3 is TGTGCCAGCAGTGATCAGGGATCGACTGGAAACACCATATATTTT. This chain uses TRBV2 with TRBJ1-3; D is perhaps TRBD1 (5 bases). Trimming took off 3 bases at V and 2 bases at J, with 11 bases between the two ends. The CDR3 runs to 15 residues. Germline V lookup: CDR1 SNHLY, CDR2 FYNNEI. Filled out from reference TRBV2 and TRBJ1-3, the complete variable domain reads EPEVTQTPSHQVTQMGQEVILRCVPISNHLYFYWYRQILGQKVEFLVSFYNNEISEKSEIFDDQFSVERPDGSNFTLKIRSTKLEDSAMYFCASSDQGSTGNTIYFGEGSWLTVV.

This rearrangement joins TRBV15 to TRBJ2-2, with 12 nucleotides matching TRBD1. There are 17 residues in the CDR3. Germline assignment: CDR1 LNHNV and CDR2 YYDKDF (reference sequence). The V and J ends lost 3 bases and 7 bases, in that order; junction bases with no gene match: 9. In DNA form, the CDR3 reads TGTGCCACCAGCAGTCCTAGCCGGGACAGGGGGCTCGGGGAGCTGTTTTTT. Residues: CATSSPSRDRGLGELFF. Drawing the rest from reference TRBV15 and TRBJ2-2, the complete variable domain is DAMVIQNPRYQVTQFGKPVTLSCSQTLNHNVMYWYQQKSSQAPKLLFHYYDKDFNNEADTPDNFQSRRPNTSFCFLDIRSPGLGDTAMYLCATSSPSRDRGLGELFFGEGSRLTVL.

The chain combines TRBV7-8 with TRBJ2-7, with a tentative D call TRBD1 (6 bases). This CDR3 comprises 13 residues. In germline, CDR1 is SGHVS, CDR2 FQNEAQ. V lost 2 bases, J lost 3 bases, and 8 bases lay in between. As DNA, the CDR3 is TGTGCCAGCAGCTTACCCAGGGGCTACGAGCAGTACTTC. Protein sequence: CASSLPRGYEQYF.

This chain joins TRBV3-1 (or the pseudogene TRBV3-2) and TRBJ1-4; the D gene is possibly TRBD1 (6 bases). The CDR3 covers 16 residues. Trimming shortened V by 1 base and J by 7 bases, and 16 bases separated the two germline ends. The germline V gene has CDR1 LGHDT and CDR2 YNNKEL (reference sequence). CDR3 DNA: TGTGCCAGCAGCCAAGGGGAATACAGGGCCGGTGAAAAACTGTTTTTT. Translation gives CASSQGEYRAGEKLFF.

The chain joins TRBV20-1 to TRBJ2-5; 8 bases are shared with TRBD1. V was clipped by 3 bases and J by 0 bases; unmatched bases: 12. The CDR3 is 17 amino acids. Germline V CDR1 and CDR2: DFQATT, SNEGSKA (reference sequence). The DNA of the CDR3 is TGCAGTGCTAGTCTCCGGACAGGGACCCTGTACCAAGAGACCCAGTACTTC. Translated, it gives CSASLRTGTLYQETQYF.